Included here is one T cell receptor (beta chain) sequence, with context. The antigen remains undetermined. This specimen comes from a study of lymphopenia after photon versus proton radiotherapy. Whole-study results and caveats: Post-nadir diversity loss with photons came from oligoclonal expansion, particularly CD8+ Temra cells. A bigger post-nadir fall in TCR diversity correlated inversely with survival time in deceased patients.

TCRdb keeps only in-frame clones here, not all; method: immunoSEQ multiplex PCR. The data contain about 26,000 clones, approximately 85% of them seen just once; the ten biggest clones take up around 5.2%. The specimen comprised peripheral blood, sampled from a patient treated with photon-based radiotherapy. This clonotype was obtained from a man in his thirties or forties with gastric cancer.

Written as DNA, the CDR3 is TGTGCCAGCAGTTATCGAAGCCCAGATACGCAGTATTTT. Its protein product is CASSYRSPDTQYF. The J gene is TRBJ2-3, the V gene TRBV6-5; no clear D gene. The length of the CDR3 is 13 residues. Trimming stripped 3 bases from V and 4 bases from J, with 8 bases between. Germline loops: CDR1 MNHEY, CDR2 SVGAGI.